A selection of T cell receptor beta chains follows, all from one sample in a study of T cells after yellow fever vaccination. TCRdb analysed the 5' RACE reads with MiXCR anew, one entry per CDR3 protein. The top ten clones hold 15% to 20% of a sample with 250,000 to 350,000 distinct CDR3 sequences, around 7% of them seen once. Sequenced material: PBMCs, taken more than 40 days after the first yellow fever vaccination. These receptors were obtained from a man younger than 35 who received the YFV17D yellow fever vaccine. Both conserved end residues are part of each CDR3. Fields, in order: CDR3 DNA, CDR3 protein, J gene, clone size, V gene, D gene. The D gene is left open where the match is weak. Some rows have no size entry. The others give once, few or many, or a class for an expanded clone.

TGTGCTAGCAGCTTAGAGATGAGCAATGAGCAGTTCTTC CASSLEMSNEQFF TRBJ2-1 many TRBV7-7 -
TGTGCCAGCAGCGCGGGGTCTTGGGCGACCCAGTACTTC CASSAGSWATQYF TRBJ2-5 many TRBV9 -
TGTGCCAGCAGCTTATTTGGGGTGGGAATGTATGAGGGTGGCTACACCTTC CASSLFGVGMYEGGYTF TRBJ1-2 few TRBV7-2 -
TGCAGCGTTGAGTTGACGGACTACGAGCAGTACTTC CSVELTDYEQYF TRBJ2-7 - TRBV29-1 -
TGTGCCAGCAGACTAGCGGCGAACACCGGGGAGCTGTTTTTT CASRLAANTGELFF TRBJ2-2 many TRBV6-1 TRBD2
TGTGCCAGCAGCTCGTATACCGGGACAGTCGAGCTCAATGAGCAGTTCTTC CASSSYTGTVELNEQFF TRBJ2-1 few TRBV7-6 TRBD1
TGTGCCAGCAGTCGATCCATTTTAACGTCCGGCACAGATACGCAGTATTTT CASSRSILTSGTDTQYF TRBJ2-3 - TRBV2 -
TGTGCCAGCAGTCTCGGGTTCCAAGTTGGGGAAAAACTGTTTTTT CASSLGFQVGEKLFF TRBJ1-4 many TRBV6-5 -
TGTGCCAGCAGTTTTTTGGGGGAAGAAAAACTGTTTTTT CASSFLGEEKLFF TRBJ1-4 few TRBV28 -
TGTGCCAGCAGTTACCGGGGAACTGCTGGAAACACCATATATTTT CASSYRGTAGNTIYF TRBJ1-3 few TRBV6-5 -
TGCGCCAGCAGCCCGGGACAGCCCTCCTACATTGAGCAGTTCTTC CASSPGQPSYIEQFF TRBJ2-1 - TRBV5-1 TRBD1
TGTGCCAGCAGTTACGAGTGGCGGTCCCCCACCACTTTCCAGTATTTT CASSYEWRSPTTFQYF TRBJ2-3 many TRBV6-5 -
TGTGCCAGCAGTTCGGCAGGGGCTGGGGCCAACGTCCTGACTTTC CASSSAGAGANVLTF TRBJ2-6 - TRBV6-2/TRBV6-3 -
TGCGCCAGCAGTCACGGGGGGGGAGAGGAGCAGTACTTC CASSHGGGEEQYF TRBJ2-7 few TRBV5-1 TRBD2
TGTGCCAGCAGCACCAGCGGACAGTTCTATGGCTACACCTTC CASSTSGQFYGYTF TRBJ1-2 few TRBV7-2 -
TGCAGTGCCCCATATTGGAGGGGAGCGGATGAAAAACTGTTTTTT CSAPYWRGADEKLFF TRBJ1-4 - TRBV20-1 -
TGCAGCGTTGAAGTGGGACGTGGGGAGACCCAGTACTTC CSVEVGRGETQYF TRBJ2-5 - TRBV29-1 -
TGCGCCAGCAGCCAATCCCAGTTGACCGGGGAGCTGTTTTTT CASSQSQLTGELFF TRBJ2-2 - TRBV4-1 -
TGCGCCAGCAGCTACAGGGACGGGGAGCTGTTTTTT CASSYRDGELFF TRBJ2-2 few TRBV5-1 -
TGTGCCACCAGCAGGTCAGGGGGCACTGAAGCTTTCTTT CATSRSGGTEAFF TRBJ1-1 - TRBV15 TRBD1
TGTGCCAGCAGAAAGGACAGGATGAACACTGAAGCTTTCTTT CASRKDRMNTEAFF TRBJ1-1 many TRBV12-3/TRBV12-4 TRBD1
TGCAGTGCGACCGGGACTGGGCTCTTCACAGATACGCAGTATTTT CSATGTGLFTDTQYF TRBJ2-3 few TRBV20-1 -
TGCAGCGTCTACGATGGGACAGGGGGCTTCGAGCAGTACTTC CSVYDGTGGFEQYF TRBJ2-7 few TRBV29-1 TRBD1
TGTGCCAGCAGCCGTAGCGGGGGGGGAGGCATTCAGTACTTC CASSRSGGGGIQYF TRBJ2-4 few TRBV7-2 TRBD2
TGTGCCAGCAGCTCCCCCTTGAGGGGGTCTCTCGAGACCCAGTACTTC CASSSPLRGSLETQYF TRBJ2-5 few TRBV7-2 -
TGTGCCAGCAGCGGGGGGGGGACAGGCAACTATGGCTACACCTTC CASSGGGTGNYGYTF TRBJ1-2 - TRBV25-1 TRBD1
TGTGCCAGCAGCTTAATCGCCTTTGGGGAGACCCAGTACTTC CASSLIAFGETQYF TRBJ2-5 many TRBV7-2 -
TGTGCCATCAGCGGACAGTTTGATGAAAAACTGTTTTTT CAISGQFDEKLFF TRBJ1-4 - TRBV10-3 -
TGTGCCAGCAGAATCCATCTCGGGACAGATACGCAGTATTTT CASRIHLGTDTQYF TRBJ2-3 - TRBV7-9 -
TGTGCCAGCAGCTATCGGGCACAAACCTATGGCTACACCTTC CASSYRAQTYGYTF TRBJ1-2 many TRBV7-2 -
TGTGCCAGCAGCTTTGCTTCTCGGTTGCTAGTCAATGAGCAGTCCTTC CASSFASRLLVNEQSF TRBJ2-1 - TRBV7-8 -
TGTGCCAGCAGCCAAGAATTGGGAGACAACAATCAGCCCCAGCATTTT CASSQELGDNNQPQHF TRBJ1-5 many TRBV4-2 -
TGCGCCAGCAGCTTCTTAGCGGGGGAGCTTCAAGAGACCCAGTACTTC CASSFLAGELQETQYF TRBJ2-5 - TRBV5-1 TRBD2
TGCAGTGCTAGAGATACAGGGGGCCAAGAGACCCAGTACTTC CSARDTGGQETQYF TRBJ2-5 few TRBV20-1 TRBD1
TGTGCCAGCAGTCAACAGGGGACAGCACCTAATGAAAAACTGTTTTTT CASSQQGTAPNEKLFF TRBJ1-4 - TRBV12-3/TRBV12-4 TRBD1
TGTGCCAGCGCCCTCGGGCCCATTACGCAGTATTTT CASALGPITQYF TRBJ2-3 many TRBV7-9 -
TGTGCCACCCAGACCTCACAAGGAAACACAGATACGCAGTATTTT CATQTSQGNTDTQYF TRBJ2-3 many TRBV10-3 -